The rows below give T cell receptor beta chains drawn from one sample of a study of blood T cell repertoires in COVID-19. Generated by immunoSEQ multiplex PCR, the TCRdb table keeps only in-frame clones and is missing some. The sample shows about 87,000 clones, around four fifths of them seen only once. The sequencing input was peripheral blood. The receptor source for this set is a woman in her 70s with acute or convalescent COVID-19. The CDR3 runs from the conserved cysteine through the conserved F or W. The order of the fields is V gene, J gene, CDR3 protein.

V gene: TRBV5-5; J gene: TRBJ1-1; CDR3 protein: CASSWTRGEDTEAFF
V gene: TRBV6-5; J gene: TRBJ1-2; CDR3 protein: CASSYADRPGYTF
V gene: TRBV19; J gene: TRBJ1-6; CDR3 protein: CASSISGTNNSPLHF
V gene: TRBV2; J gene: TRBJ1-4; CDR3 protein: CASTVRAYNEKLFF
V gene: TRBV30; J gene: TRBJ2-3; CDR3 protein: CAWSWASRADTQYF
V gene: TRBV7-8; J gene: TRBJ1-2; CDR3 protein: CASSFDRGFYGYTF
V gene: TRBV24-1; J gene: TRBJ1-6; CDR3 protein: CATSEWDRGTSSYNSPLHF
V gene: TRBV28; J gene: TRBJ2-3; CDR3 protein: CASSPLAGGSTDTQYF
V gene: TRBV11-3; J gene: TRBJ2-1; CDR3 protein: CASSLDLSNGGAHEQFF
V gene: TRBV2; J gene: TRBJ2-5; CDR3 protein: CASSGRGAAQETQYF
V gene: TRBV7-2; J gene: TRBJ2-1; CDR3 protein: CASSLAHGTYNEQFF
V gene: TRBV2; J gene: TRBJ1-4; CDR3 protein: CASSLQGAHEKLFF
V gene: TRBV13; J gene: TRBJ1-2; CDR3 protein: CASSLRDRVGYTF
V gene: TRBV6-5; J gene: TRBJ2-1; CDR3 protein: CASKRQGDPYNEQFF
V gene: TRBV27; J gene: TRBJ2-3; CDR3 protein: CASADRGWTDTQYF
V gene: TRBV2; J gene: TRBJ1-1; CDR3 protein: CASTLSHVSTEAFF
V gene: TRBV28; J gene: TRBJ2-3; CDR3 protein: CASSLSIGKAGGLTDTQYF
V gene: TRBV28; J gene: TRBJ2-7; CDR3 protein: CASSFSGNAYEQYF
V gene: TRBV5-3; J gene: TRBJ1-2; CDR3 protein: CARSSGQGIACYTF
V gene: TRBV5-4; J gene: TRBJ1-2; CDR3 protein: CASTQQGSSLYGYTF